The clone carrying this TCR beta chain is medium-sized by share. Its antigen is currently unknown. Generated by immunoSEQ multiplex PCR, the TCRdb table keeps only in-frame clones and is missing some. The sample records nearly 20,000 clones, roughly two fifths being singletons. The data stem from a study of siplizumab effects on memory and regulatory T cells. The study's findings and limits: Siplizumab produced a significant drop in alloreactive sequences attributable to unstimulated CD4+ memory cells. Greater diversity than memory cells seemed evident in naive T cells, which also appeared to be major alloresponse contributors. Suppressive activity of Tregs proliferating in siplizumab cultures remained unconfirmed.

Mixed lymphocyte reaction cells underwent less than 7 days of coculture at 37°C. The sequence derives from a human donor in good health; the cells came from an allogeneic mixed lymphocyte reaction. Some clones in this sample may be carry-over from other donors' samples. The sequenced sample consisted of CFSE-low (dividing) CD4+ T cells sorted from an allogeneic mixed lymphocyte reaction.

CDR3 in amino acids: CASSQSQAENYGYTF. The CDR3 nucleotides read TGCGCCAGCAGCCAGAGTCAGGCCGAAAACTATGGCTACACCTTC. The V gene is TRBV4-1, the J gene TRBJ1-2; D not certain. This CDR3 has 15 residues. V gave up 3 bases and J gave up 2 bases, with 13 bases separating them. In germline, CDR1 is MGHRA, CDR2 YSYEKL.